This is a list of T cell receptor beta chains from one sample in a study of blood T cell repertoires in COVID-19. TCRdb's copy holds only in-frame clones and misses some; the assay was immunoSEQ multiplex PCR. The table has 60,000 or so clones, 75% to 85% seen once; the top ten hold around 20%. Sequenced sample: peripheral blood. These receptors were obtained from a human donor in a cohort sampled during active COVID-19. Both conserved end residues are part of each CDR3. A D gene is named only where the DNA matches it firmly. The size of a clone is reported for some rows only, either as once, few or many, or as a class for expanded clones.

j_call,clone_size,v_call,d_call,cdr3_aa,cdr3_nt
TRBJ2-7,-,TRBV3-1/TRBV3-2,TRBD1,CASSPPIGTGSSYEQYF,TGTGCCAGCAGTCCGCCTATCGGGACAGGGTCATCCTACGAGCAGTACTTC
TRBJ2-7,-,TRBV19,-,CASTPVVRAYEQYF,TGTGCCAGTACCCCCGTTGTACGGGCCTACGAGCAGTACTTC
TRBJ2-3,-,TRBV11-2,-,CASSLEVSLPYTQYF,TGTGCCAGCAGCTTAGAGGTTAGCCTCCCCTATACGCAGTATTTT
TRBJ2-5,-,TRBV7-2,TRBD2,CASSLGTPSSRGGRETQYF,TGTGCCAGCAGCTTAGGAACCCCTTCCAGTCGGGGGGGCCGGGAGACCCAGTACTTC
TRBJ2-5,few,TRBV6-5,-,CASSYSTQRMVTQYF,TGTGCCAGCAGTTACTCAACACAGAGAATGGTGACCCAGTACTTC
TRBJ2-4,-,TRBV4-3,-,CASSQDRRVLGAKNIQYF,TGCGCCAGCAGCCAAGATAGGAGGGTCTTAGGAGCCAAAAACATTCAGTACTTC
TRBJ1-1,-,TRBV6-5,-,CASSYSAVMNTEAFF,TGTGCCAGCAGTTACTCCGCGGTAATGAACACTGAAGCTTTCTTT
TRBJ2-5,-,TRBV7-2,-,CASSLVGGGRETQYF,TGTGCCAGCAGCTTAGTAGGAGGAGGGAGGGAGACCCAGTACTTC
TRBJ1-1,-,TRBV27,TRBD1,CASSTRTGVGTEAFF,TGTGCCAGCAGTACCCGGACAGGGGTCGGCACTGAAGCTTTCTTT
TRBJ2-1,-,TRBV28,TRBD2,CASRNSGAMYNEQFF,TGTGCCAGCAGAAATAGCGGGGCTATGTACAATGAGCAGTTCTTC